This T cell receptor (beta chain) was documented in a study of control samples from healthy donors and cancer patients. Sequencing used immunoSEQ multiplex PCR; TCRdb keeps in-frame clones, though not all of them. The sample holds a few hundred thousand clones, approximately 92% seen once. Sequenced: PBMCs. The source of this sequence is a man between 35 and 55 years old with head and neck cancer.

In DNA form, the CDR3 reads TGTGCCAGCAGGGGGAACTCCTACGAGCAGTACTTC. It yields the protein CASRGNSYEQYF. V and J are TRBV2 and TRBJ2-7; D is undetermined. Trimming stripped 6 bases from V and 0 bases from J, with 6 bases between. The CDR3 length is 12 residues. Per germline, CDR1 SNHLY and CDR2 FYNNEI.